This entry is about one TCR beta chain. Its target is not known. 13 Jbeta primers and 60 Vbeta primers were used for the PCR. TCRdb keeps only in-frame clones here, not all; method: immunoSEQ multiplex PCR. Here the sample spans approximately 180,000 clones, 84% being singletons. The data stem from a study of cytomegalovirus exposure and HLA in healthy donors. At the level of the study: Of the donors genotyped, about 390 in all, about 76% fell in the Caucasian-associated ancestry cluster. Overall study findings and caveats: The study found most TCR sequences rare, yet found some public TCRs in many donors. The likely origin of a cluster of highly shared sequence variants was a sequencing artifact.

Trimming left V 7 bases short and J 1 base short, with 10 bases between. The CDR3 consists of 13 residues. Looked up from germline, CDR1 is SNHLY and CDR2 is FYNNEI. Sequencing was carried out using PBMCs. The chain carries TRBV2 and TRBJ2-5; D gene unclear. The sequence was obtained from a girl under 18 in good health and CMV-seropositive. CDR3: CASKSAGQETQYF. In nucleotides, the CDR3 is TGTGCCAGCAAATCGGCAGGCCAAGAGACCCAGTACTTC.